What follows are 26 T cell receptor beta chains derived from one specimen sequenced in a study of T cells in Graves' hyperthyroidism and ophthalmopathy. Amplification yielded TCR beta CDR3 regions, with RNA transcripts as the source. Carried out on the TCR CDR3, a first-round RT-PCR used the HTBI primer set. TCRdb ran MiXCR on the multiplex PCR reads and lists one entry per CDR3 protein. The sample contains roughly 240,000 distinct CDR3 sequences, roughly a quarter of which appear only once. Material for sequencing was blood. These receptors were obtained from a woman aged 40 to 50 with Graves' ophthalmopathy.

Ten or more counts support this clonotype. The rearrangement links TRBV27 to TRBJ2-5, with D tentatively TRBD1 or TRBD2 (6 bases each). Germline V lookup: CDR1 MNHEY, CDR2 SMNVEV (reference sequence). This CDR3 is 12 amino acids long. V lost 5 bases and J 9 bases, leaving 13 bases between the germline ends. The CDR3 nucleotides are TGTGCCAGCAGTCCGAGAGGGGGGTCCCAGTACTTC. Its translation: CASSPRGGSQYF.

In its sample, this clonotype was seen a few times. J is TRBJ2-7 and V is TRBV4-1; 7 bases are a match to TRBD2. The CDR3 loop spans 18 amino acids. CDR1 MGHRA and CDR2 YSYEKL come from the germline V gene. The V and J ends lost 4 bases and 7 bases, in that order; junction bases with no gene match: 22. CDR3: CASSRDPPASGSRREQYF. CDR3 DNA sequence: TGCGCCAGCAGCCGAGACCCCCCCGCTAGCGGTTCCCGGAGGGAGCAGTACTTC.

The rearrangement uses TRBV27 and TRBJ1-2, with 12 bases lining up with TRBD1. V dropped 0 bases and J dropped 6; count of bases not matched to a gene: 8. CDR1 is MNHEY, CDR2 SMNVEV, per germline (reference sequence). This CDR3 is 17 amino acids long. The DNA for the CDR3 is TGTGCCAGCAGTTTATCGCCCGGGACAGGGGGCAAGGATGGCTACACCTTC. It encodes CASSLSPGTGGKDGYTF.

This chain's CDR3 is CASNRQGFNYGYTF. The CDR3 bases are TGTGCCAGCAACCGACAGGGATTTAACTATGGCTACACCTTC. The chain has TRBV6-1 and TRBJ1-2; the match to TRBD1 covers 7 bases. Germline CDR1 is MNHNS and CDR2 is SASEGT. V shed 7 bases, J shed 1 base, and the junction held 6 bases outside the gene matches. CDR3 size: 14 residues.

At least ten counts were recorded for this clonotype. This chain joins TRBV27 and TRBJ2-7, with a tentative D call TRBD1 (6 bases). The germline V and J ends were trimmed by 6 bases and 2 bases, with 14 bases remaining between them. The germline V gene encodes CDR1 MNHEY and CDR2 SMNVEV (reference sequence). The CDR3 is 14 residues long. The CDR3 DNA reads as TGTGCCAGCAGCCCAACAGGGATGACCTACGAGCAGTACTTC. Protein: CASSPTGMTYEQYF.

The gene calls are TRBV28 and TRBJ1-2, with 7 bases aligning to TRBD1. V lost 7 bases, J lost 4 bases, and 6 bases stayed unmatched. This CDR3 region has 13 residues. CDR1 and CDR2 (germline): MDHEN, SYDVKM. The CDR3 region has the DNA TGTGCCAGCACCGGGACAGAGAGCTATGGCTACACCTTC. It codes for CASTGTESYGYTF.

Ten or more counts support this clonotype. This chain joins TRBV6-5 and TRBJ2-7, with 10 bases identical to TRBD1. This CDR3 is 15 amino acids long. The ends lost 2 bases at V and 2 bases at J; junction bases unmatched: 3. Germline values: CDR1 MNHEY, CDR2 SVGAGI. CDR3 nucleotides: TGTGCCAGCAGTTACGGGACAGGGGCAACCTACGAGCAGTACTTC. Protein product: CASSYGTGATYEQYF.

The chain recombines TRBV4-2 with TRBJ2-7; D is perhaps TRBD1 (6 bases). The CDR3 runs to 17 residues. Germline CDR1 LGHNA, CDR2 YNFKEQ. V was clipped by 0 bases and J by 0 bases, with 15 bases between them. The CDR3 loop reads CASSQDISDSTSYEQYF. CDR3 coding DNA: TGTGCCAGCAGCCAAGATATTTCGGACAGTACCTCCTACGAGCAGTACTTC.

This clonotype was counted many times. The genes are TRBV27 and TRBJ2-5, with 15 bases identical to TRBD2. The CDR3 has 15 residues. The V gene's germline CDR1 is MNHEY and CDR2 SMNVEV (reference sequence). Losses at the gene ends were 5 bases for V and 4 bases for J; bases not matched to a gene: 2. CDR3 nucleotide sequence: TGTGCCAGCAGTAAGGGACTAGCGGGAGGAGAGACCCAGTACTTC. It yields the protein CASSKGLAGGETQYF.

In its sample, this clonotype was seen many times. A read error is likely, as this CDR3 ends without the conserved phenylalanine or tryptophan. The J gene is TRBJ2-7, the V gene TRBV6-1; 7 nucleotides match TRBD1. The CDR3 runs 14 residues. CDR1 and CDR2 from the germline V gene are MNHNS and SASEGT. V gave up 7 bases and J gave up 2 bases; unmatched junction bases: 8. CDR3 bases: TGTGCCAGCATCGCCGGGACAGCAACCTACGAGCAGTACCTC. Its protein product is CASIAGTATYEQYL.

This clonotype was picked up many times. V gene TRBV7-2 combines with J gene TRBJ1-2; TRBD1 matches 11 bases. V dropped 6 bases and J dropped 7; count of bases not matched to a gene: 7. Germline V gives CDR1 SGHTA, CDR2 FQGNSA. This CDR3 has 14 amino acids. This CDR3 reads CASSPDRGRSGYTF. DNA for the CDR3: TGTGCCAGCAGTCCGGACAGGGGGCGGTCTGGCTACACCTTC.

This clonotype was seen at least ten times. The J gene is TRBJ1-1, the V gene TRBV27, with TRBD1 matching over 7 bases. The trim removed 8 bases at V and 1 base at J, leaving 4 bases unmatched. The CDR3 length is 13 residues. Germline V lookup: CDR1 MNHEY, CDR2 SMNVEV (reference sequence). The CDR3 protein is CASRGTANTEAFF. The CDR3 DNA reads as TGTGCCAGCCGGGGGACAGCGAACACTGAAGCTTTCTTT.

This clonotype was found many times. The genes are TRBV20-1 and TRBJ2-2, with D hard to call. The CDR3 length is 12 residues. V was cut by 0 bases and J by 7 bases, with 6 bases left in between. The germline gives CDR1 DFQATT, CDR2 SNEGSKA (reference sequence). CDR3 bases: TGCAGTGCTAGAGATCCGGGCGGGGAGCTGTTTTTT. Its protein is CSARDPGGELFF.

The genes are TRBV20-1 and TRBJ2-7; no firm D call. V lost 0 bases and J 4 bases, leaving 7 bases between the germline ends. The CDR3 is 12 amino acids. Germline loops: CDR1 DFQATT, CDR2 SNEGSKA (reference sequence). Here the CDR3 DNA reads TGCAGTGCTAGAGATGGAAAGTACGAGCAGTACTTC. Amino acid sequence: CSARDGKYEQYF.

At least ten counts were recorded for this clonotype. V and J are TRBV2 and TRBJ1-3; tentatively, D is TRBD1 (6 bases). Germline-derived CDR1 and CDR2 are SNHLY and FYNNEI. The CDR3 is 15 residues long. Trimming cost V 5 bases and J 0 bases, with 11 bases left between them. CDR3 nucleotides: TGTGCCAGCAGTTTTGACAGGACCTCTGGAAACACCATATATTTT. As protein: CASSFDRTSGNTIYF.

The genes are TRBV7-8 and TRBJ1-1, with D unclear. Per the germline V gene, CDR1 is SGHVS and CDR2 is FQNEAQ. This CDR3 spans 12 amino acids. Between the trimmed V and J ends, which lost 2 bases and 6 bases, there was a span of 7 bases. The CDR3 nucleotides are TGTGCCAGCAGCTTACCTAGGTCTGAAGCTTTCTTT. As protein: CASSLPRSEAFF.

This clonotype was picked up many times. The chain uses TRBV19 and TRBJ1-1; D gene uncertain. V dropped 1 base and J dropped 2 bases, with 11 bases sitting between them. The germline CDR1 and CDR2 sequences are LNHDA and SQIVND (reference sequence). The CDR3 is 15 residues long. Here the CDR3 reads CASSIGRQVNTEAFF. CDR3 DNA: TGTGCCAGTAGTATAGGAAGGCAGGTCAACACTGAAGCTTTCTTT.

This clonotype was picked up many times. The V and J genes are TRBV4-2 and TRBJ2-7; D ambiguous. Germline V gives CDR1 LGHNA, CDR2 YNFKEQ. V gave up 1 base and J gave up 2 bases, with 12 bases separating them. The CDR3 has 15 residues. The CDR3 region is CASSQGRSMAYEQYF. The CDR3 nucleotides read TGTGCCAGCAGCCAAGGGCGGTCCATGGCCTACGAGCAGTACTTC.

In its sample, this clonotype was seen many times. CDR3 DNA: TGTGCCAGCAGTTTAGTATACAGTAAGGGCAATCAGCCCCAGCATTTT. The encoded protein is CASSLVYSKGNQPQHF. The gene calls are TRBV28 and TRBJ1-5, with D uncertain. Trimming took off 2 bases at V and 2 bases at J, with 13 bases between the two ends. This CDR3 is 16 amino acids long. CDR1 is MDHEN and CDR2 is SYDVKM in the germline V gene.

This clonotype was observed many times. The chain employs TRBV12-3 or TRBV12-4 and TRBJ1-2, with D perhaps matching TRBD1 (5 bases). The ends were cut back, 3 bases at V and 1 base at J, with 9 bases in the middle. This CDR3 region has 14 residues. The CDR3 reads CASSFLRGNYGYTF. The CDR3, as DNA: TGTGCCAGCAGTTTTCTGAGGGGTAACTATGGCTACACCTTC.

The chain uses TRBV7-3 and TRBJ1-1, with 8 nucleotides matching TRBD1. The CDR3 length is 13 residues. Germline V gene sequence: CDR1 SGHTA, CDR2 FQGTGA. J gave up 4 bases and V 4 bases, and 2 bases lay outside the gene matches. Here the CDR3 DNA reads TGTGCCAGCAGCTCCGGGACAGGCACTGAAGCTTTCTTT. Translating gives CASSSGTGTEAFF. Full variable domain (missing parts from reference TRBV7-3 and TRBJ1-1): GAGVSQTPSNKVTEKGKYVELRCDPISGHTALYWYRQSLGQGPEFLIYFQGTGAADDSGLPNDRFFAVRPEGSVSTLKIQRTERGDSAVYLCASSSGTGTEAFFGQGTRLTVV.

This clonotype showed up many times. This chain joins TRBV30 and TRBJ2-2, with D unclear. Germline assignment: CDR1 GTSNPN and CDR2 SVGIG (reference sequence). CDR3 length: 13 residues. Trimming removed 1 base from V and 3 bases from J, with 6 bases in between. Written as DNA, the CDR3 is TGTGCCTGGAGTGGGGTGTACACCGGGGAGCTGTTTTTT. Its translation is CAWSGVYTGELFF.

In this sample, this clonotype turned up many times. CDR3 DNA sequence: TGTGCCAGCAGTATAGGTTCTGGAAACACCATATATTTT. It specifies CASSIGSGNTIYF. V and J are TRBV12-3 or TRBV12-4 and TRBJ1-3; D gene unclear. The V gene lost 5 bases and the J gene lost 1 base, with 6 bases spanning the gap. This CDR3 has 13 residues.

This clonotype was seen at least ten times. V is TRBV7-8 and J is TRBJ1-5; D unclear. Trimming removed 0 bases at V and 8 bases at J, with 14 bases between. Germline CDR1 is SGHVS and CDR2 is FQNEAQ. The CDR3 spans 15 residues. In DNA form, the CDR3 reads TGTGCCAGCAGCTTAGCTAACATCCCCCAAGAGCCCCAGCATTTT. Protein: CASSLANIPQEPQHF.

J is TRBJ2-1 and V is TRBV27; 7 bases match TRBD2. Germline V gene lookup returns CDR1 MNHEY and CDR2 SMNVEV (reference sequence). This CDR3 region has 15 residues. J was trimmed by 7 bases and V by 8 bases; bases with no gene match: 14. In nucleotides, the CDR3 is TGTGCCAGCGCTTCGGGGGGAGGGCCTTCTAATGAGCAGTTCTTC. Translated, it gives CASASGGGPSNEQFF.

In its sample, this clonotype was seen many times. This chain connects TRBV4-1 to TRBJ2-7; 9 nucleotides match TRBD1. Germline assignment: CDR1 MGHRA and CDR2 YSYEKL. Germline trimming cut 2 bases from V and 7 bases from J; bases unmatched to any gene: 9. The CDR3 is made up of 15 amino acids. Written as DNA, the CDR3 is TGCGCCAGCAGCCAACCGGGACAGGGTTTCTGGGAGCAGTACTTC. This gives the protein CASSQPGQGFWEQYF.